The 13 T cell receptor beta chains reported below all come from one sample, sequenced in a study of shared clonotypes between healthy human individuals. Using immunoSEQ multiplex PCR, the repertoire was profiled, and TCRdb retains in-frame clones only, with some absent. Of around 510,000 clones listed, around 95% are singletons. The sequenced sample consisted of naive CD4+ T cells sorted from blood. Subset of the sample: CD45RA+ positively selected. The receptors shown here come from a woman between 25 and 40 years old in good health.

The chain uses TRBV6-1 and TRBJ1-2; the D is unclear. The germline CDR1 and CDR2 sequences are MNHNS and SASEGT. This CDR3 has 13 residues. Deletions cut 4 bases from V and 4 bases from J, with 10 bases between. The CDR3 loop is CASSVFRIYGYTF. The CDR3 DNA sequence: TGTGCCAGCAGTGTGTTCAGGATCTATGGCTACACCTTC.

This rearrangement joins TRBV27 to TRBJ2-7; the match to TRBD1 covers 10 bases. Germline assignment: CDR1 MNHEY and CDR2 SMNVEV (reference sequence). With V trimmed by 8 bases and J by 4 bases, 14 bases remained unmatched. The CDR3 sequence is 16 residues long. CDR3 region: CASRGVRRDRGYEQYF. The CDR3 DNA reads TGTGCCAGCCGTGGAGTCCGCCGGGACAGGGGTTACGAGCAGTACTTC.

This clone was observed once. CDR3 DNA: TGTGCCAGCAGTGAAGTGAGTAGCGGGAGGGATGAGCAGTTCTTC. It codes for CASSEVSSGRDEQFF. This chain joins TRBV25-1 and TRBJ2-1; TRBD2 aligns across 11 bases. Germline-derived CDR1 and CDR2 are MGHDK and SYGVNS. This CDR3 is 15 amino acids long. After removal of 2 bases from V and 8 bases from J, the junction contained 5 bases not matched to a gene.

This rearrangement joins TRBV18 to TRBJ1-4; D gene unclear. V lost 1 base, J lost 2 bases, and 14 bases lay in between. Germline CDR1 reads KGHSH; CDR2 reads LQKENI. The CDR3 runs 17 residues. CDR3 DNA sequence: TGTGCCAGCTCACCACAGGACGTTCTTGGGACTAATGAAAAACTGTTTTTT. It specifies CASSPQDVLGTNEKLFF. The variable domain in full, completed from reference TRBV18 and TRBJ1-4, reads NAGVMQNPRHLVRRRGQEARLRCSPMKGHSHVYWYRQLPEEGLKFMVYLQKENIIDESGMPKERFSAEFPKEGPSILRIQQVVRGDSAAYFCASSPQDVLGTNEKLFFGSGTQLSVL.

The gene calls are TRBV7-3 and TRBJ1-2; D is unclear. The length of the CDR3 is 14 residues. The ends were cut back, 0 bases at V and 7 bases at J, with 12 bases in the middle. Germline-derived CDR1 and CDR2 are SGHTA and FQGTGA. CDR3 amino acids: CASSLTGDGFGYTF. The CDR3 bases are TGTGCCAGCAGCTTAACGGGTGACGGGTTTGGCTACACCTTC.

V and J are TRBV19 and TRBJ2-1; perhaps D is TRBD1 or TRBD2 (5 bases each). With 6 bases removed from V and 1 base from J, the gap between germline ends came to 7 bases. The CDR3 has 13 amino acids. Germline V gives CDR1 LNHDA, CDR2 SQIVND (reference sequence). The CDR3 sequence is CASSEGSYNEQFF. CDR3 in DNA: TGTGCCAGTAGCGAGGGGTCCTACAATGAGCAGTTCTTC.

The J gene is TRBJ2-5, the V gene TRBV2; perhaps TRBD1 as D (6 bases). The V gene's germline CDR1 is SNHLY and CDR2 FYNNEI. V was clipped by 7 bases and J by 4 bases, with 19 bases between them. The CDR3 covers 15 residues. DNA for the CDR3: TGTGCCAGCACTTTCATTCAGGGGATTGTAGAGACCCAGTACTTC. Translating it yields CASTFIQGIVETQYF.

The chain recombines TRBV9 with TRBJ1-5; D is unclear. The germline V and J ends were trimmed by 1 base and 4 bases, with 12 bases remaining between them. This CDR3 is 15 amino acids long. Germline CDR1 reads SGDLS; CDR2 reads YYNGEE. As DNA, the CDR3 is TGTGCCAGCAGCGTATGGGATGATTTGAATCAGCCCCAGCATTTT. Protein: CASSVWDDLNQPQHF.

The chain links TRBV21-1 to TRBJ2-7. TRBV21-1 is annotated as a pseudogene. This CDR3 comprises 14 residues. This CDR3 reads CASSKWGMVYEQYF. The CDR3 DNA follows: TGTGCCAGCAGCAAATGGGGTATGGTCTACGAGCAGTACTTC.

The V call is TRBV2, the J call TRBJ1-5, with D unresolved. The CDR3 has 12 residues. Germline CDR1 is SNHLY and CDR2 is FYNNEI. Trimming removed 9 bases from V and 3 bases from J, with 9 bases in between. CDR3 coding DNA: TGTGCCAGTTCCCGGGCCAATCAGCCCCAGCATTTT. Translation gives CASSRANQPQHF.

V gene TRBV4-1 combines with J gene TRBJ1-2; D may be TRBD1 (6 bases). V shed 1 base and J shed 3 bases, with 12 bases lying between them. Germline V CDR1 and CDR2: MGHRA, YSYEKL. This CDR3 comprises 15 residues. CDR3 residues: CASSQVGGWDYGYTF. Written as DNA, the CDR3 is TGCGCCAGCAGCCAAGTAGGGGGTTGGGACTATGGCTACACCTTC.

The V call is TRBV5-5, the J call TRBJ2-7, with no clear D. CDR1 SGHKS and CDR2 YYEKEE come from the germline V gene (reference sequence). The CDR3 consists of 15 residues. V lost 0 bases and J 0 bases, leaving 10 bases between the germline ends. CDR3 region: CASSLAGYSSYEQYF. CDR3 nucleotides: TGTGCCAGCAGCTTGGCAGGATACAGCTCCTACGAGCAGTACTTC.

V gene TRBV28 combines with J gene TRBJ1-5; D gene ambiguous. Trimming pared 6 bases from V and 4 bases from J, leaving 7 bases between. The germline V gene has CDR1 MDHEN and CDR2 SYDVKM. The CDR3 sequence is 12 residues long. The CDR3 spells CASRPVNQPQHF. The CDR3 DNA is TGTGCCAGCAGACCCGTAAATCAGCCCCAGCATTTT.